This entry features one T cell receptor (beta chain) sequence. What it binds is not known. The germline V gene encodes CDR1 SGHRS and CDR2 YFSETQ. Trimming pared 0 bases from V and 5 bases from J, leaving 11 bases between. The CDR3 spans 14 residues. The data originate from a study of T cell responses to AZD1222 COVID-19 vaccine. Study-wide results and caveats: Donors in the cohort were predominantly white British and more often female, and clonal diversity was possibly underestimated. The breadth and depth of Spike-specific TCRs increased once two AZD1222 doses had been given.

TCRdb's table, derived via immunoSEQ multiplex PCR, lists solely in-frame clones and lacks some. The table has about 130,000 clones, roughly 94% seen once; the top ten hold under 2%. The sequence derives from an adult in good health. This chain joins TRBV5-1 and TRBJ1-2; D uncertain. Sequencing was performed on peripheral blood, taken on day 0 of AZD1222 vaccination. The CDR3 DNA is TGCGCCAGCAGCTTGGCCGGAGCGGATTATGGCTACACCTTC. Its protein product is CASSLAGADYGYTF.